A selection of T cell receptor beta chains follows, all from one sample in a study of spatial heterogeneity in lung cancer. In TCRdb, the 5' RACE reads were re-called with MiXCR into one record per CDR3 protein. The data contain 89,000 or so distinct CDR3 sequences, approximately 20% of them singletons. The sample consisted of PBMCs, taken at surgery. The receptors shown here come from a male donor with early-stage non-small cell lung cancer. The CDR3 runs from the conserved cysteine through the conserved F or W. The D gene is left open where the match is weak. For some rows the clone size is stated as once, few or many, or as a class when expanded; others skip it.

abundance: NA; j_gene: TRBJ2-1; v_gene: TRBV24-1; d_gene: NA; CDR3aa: CATSDPSGGSSYNEQFF; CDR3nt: TGTGCCACCAGTGATCCATCCGGGGGTAGCTCCTACAATGAGCAGTTCTTC
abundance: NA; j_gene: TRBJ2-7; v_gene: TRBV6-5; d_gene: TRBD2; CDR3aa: CASSILAGEGEQYF; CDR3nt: TGTGCCAGCAGCATACTAGCGGGAGAAGGCGAGCAGTACTTC
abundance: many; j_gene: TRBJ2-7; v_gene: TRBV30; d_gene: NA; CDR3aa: CAWRRGDIGEQYF; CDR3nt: TGTGCCTGGCGGAGGGGGGACATAGGCGAGCAGTACTTC
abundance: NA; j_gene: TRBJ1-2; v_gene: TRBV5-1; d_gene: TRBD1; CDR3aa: CASSAGTGDSSGYTF; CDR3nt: TGCGCCAGCAGCGCCGGGACAGGGGATTCCTCCGGCTACACCTTC
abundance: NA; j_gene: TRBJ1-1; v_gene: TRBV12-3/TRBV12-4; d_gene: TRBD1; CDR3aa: CASRWDSKTEAFF; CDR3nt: TGTGCCAGCAGGTGGGACAGCAAAACCGAAGCTTTCTTT
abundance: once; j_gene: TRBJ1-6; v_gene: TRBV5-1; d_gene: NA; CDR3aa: CASRAGSEDSSLHF; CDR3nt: TGCGCCAGCAGAGCCGGGTCCGAGGATTCATCCCTCCACTTT
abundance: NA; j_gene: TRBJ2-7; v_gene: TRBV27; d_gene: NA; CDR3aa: CASSRPGSSYEQYF; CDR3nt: TGTGCCAGCAGCCGACCAGGGAGCTCCTACGAGCAGTACTTC
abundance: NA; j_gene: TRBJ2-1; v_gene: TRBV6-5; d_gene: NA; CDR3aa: CASSLGKDTRSEQFF; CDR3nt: TGTGCCAGCAGCCTGGGGAAGGACACTCGTAGTGAGCAGTTCTTC
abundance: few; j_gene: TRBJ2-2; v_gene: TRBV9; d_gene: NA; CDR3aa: CASSVAEGNGGELFF; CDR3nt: TGTGCCAGCAGCGTAGCGGAGGGTAACGGCGGGGAGCTGTTTTTT
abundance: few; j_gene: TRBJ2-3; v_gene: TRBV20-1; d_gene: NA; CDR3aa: CSAPDSVGTDTQYF; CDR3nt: TGCAGTGCGCCCGACTCCGTGGGGACAGATACGCAGTATTTT
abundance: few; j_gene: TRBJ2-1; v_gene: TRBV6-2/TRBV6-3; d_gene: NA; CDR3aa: CASSYGGYNEQFF; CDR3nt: TGTGCCAGCAGTTACGGAGGGTACAATGAGCAGTTCTTC
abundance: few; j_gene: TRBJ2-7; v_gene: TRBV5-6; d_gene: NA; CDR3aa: CASSLLRTRDEQYF; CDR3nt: TGTGCCAGCAGCTTACTTAGGACCAGGGACGAGCAGTACTTC
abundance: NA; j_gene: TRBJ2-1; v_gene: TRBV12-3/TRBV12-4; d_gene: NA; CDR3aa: CASSADSYNEQFF; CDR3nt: TGTGCCAGCAGTGCTGACTCCTACAATGAGCAGTTCTTC
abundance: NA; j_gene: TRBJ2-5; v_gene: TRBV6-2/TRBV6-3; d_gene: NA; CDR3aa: CASSTPTGRFETQYF; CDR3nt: TGTGCCAGCAGTACACCAACGGGGCGATTTGAGACCCAGTACTTC
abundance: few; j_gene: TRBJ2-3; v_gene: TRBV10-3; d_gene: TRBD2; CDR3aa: CAIYERGITDTQYF; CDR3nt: TGTGCCATCTACGAGCGGGGGATCACAGATACGCAGTATTTT
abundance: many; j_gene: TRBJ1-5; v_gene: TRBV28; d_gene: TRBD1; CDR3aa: CASSYGQEINQPQHF; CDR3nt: TGTGCCAGCAGTTACGGACAGGAGATAAATCAGCCCCAGCATTTT
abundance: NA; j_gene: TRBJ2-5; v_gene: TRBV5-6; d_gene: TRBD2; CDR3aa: CASRRRGGDETLYF; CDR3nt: TGTGCCAGCAGACGCCGGGGGGGCGATGAGACCCTGTACTTC
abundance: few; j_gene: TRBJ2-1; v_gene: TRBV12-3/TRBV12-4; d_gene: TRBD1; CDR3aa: CASRAGTGEGDEQFF; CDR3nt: TGTGCCAGCAGGGCCGGGACAGGCGAGGGCGATGAGCAGTTCTTC
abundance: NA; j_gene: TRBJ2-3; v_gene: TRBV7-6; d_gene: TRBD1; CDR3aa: CASSSPGGVVDTQYF; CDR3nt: TGTGCCAGCAGCTCCCCAGGGGGCGTAGTAGATACGCAGTATTTT
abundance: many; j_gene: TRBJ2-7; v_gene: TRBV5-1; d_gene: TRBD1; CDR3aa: CASLGTGYPYEQYF; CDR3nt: TGCGCCAGCCTAGGGACAGGGTATCCCTACGAGCAGTACTTC
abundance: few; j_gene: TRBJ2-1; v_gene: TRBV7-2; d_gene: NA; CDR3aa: CASSSARGSSSEQFF; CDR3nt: TGTGCCAGCAGCTCAGCCCGGGGGTCTAGCAGTGAGCAGTTCTTC
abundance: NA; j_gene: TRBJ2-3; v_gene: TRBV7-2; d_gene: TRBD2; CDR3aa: CASSLGLAGGPDTQYF; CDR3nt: TGTGCCAGCAGCTTGGGACTAGCGGGGGGCCCAGATACGCAGTATTTT
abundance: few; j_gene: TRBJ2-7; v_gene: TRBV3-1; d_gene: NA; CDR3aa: CASSQEVIHEQYF; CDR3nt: TGTGCCAGCAGCCAAGAGGTCATCCACGAGCAGTACTTC
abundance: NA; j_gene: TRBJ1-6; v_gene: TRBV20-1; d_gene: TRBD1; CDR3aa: CSARTGESPLHF; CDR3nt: TGCAGTGCTAGGACAGGGGAGTCACCCCTCCACTTT
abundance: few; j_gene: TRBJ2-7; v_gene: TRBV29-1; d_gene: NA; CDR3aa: CSVWEHLNYEQYF; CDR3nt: TGCAGCGTGTGGGAACACTTGAACTACGAGCAGTACTTC
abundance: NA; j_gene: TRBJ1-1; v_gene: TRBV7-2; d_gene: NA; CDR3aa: CASSLGQMNTEAFF; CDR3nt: TGTGCCAGCAGCTTAGGCCAGATGAACACTGAAGCTTTCTTT